This T cell receptor beta chain emerged from a study of CD8 T cells in ankylosing spondylitis (dated by TCRdb to 2016 to 2017). Background for the entire study: The study profiled T cell receptor beta repertoires in healthy donors and ankylosing spondylitis patients to find disease-linked TCR variants. The whole study cohort included 85 to 120 healthy donors and over 20 ankylosing spondylitis patients. Peripheral blood was sampled, and synovial fluid was also collected from ankylosing spondylitis patients.

The CDR3 has 13 amino acids, counting the end cysteine and phenylalanine. Just CDR3 DNA is preserved here, 39 bases in frame from base 1. V loses 6 bases at its end and J loses 6 bases; junction bases beyond the gene matches: 6. The germline V gene (reference sequence) yields LNHNV for CDR1 and YYDKDF for CDR2. Study-level results and caveats: In peripheral blood, the disease-linked clones were found at relatively low frequencies and had a CD8+ phenotype. A TCR beta motif made up of eight highly homologous amino acid variants appeared to be characteristic of blood from ankylosing spondylitis patients. Some TCR beta motif variants had previously been reported in synovial fluid and blood of reactive arthritis patients, which suggested common disease-initiation mechanisms. According to the report, matched synovial fluid samples from ankylosing spondylitis patients were significantly enriched for the disease-linked clones.

Sequencer: Illumina HiSeq 2500. TCR beta libraries were prepared by quantitative 5'-RACE with molecular barcodes. The original methods were these. To identify disease-linked TCR variants, a new computational method was used, one built on a probabilistic model of VDJ rearrangement. The raw public data were reprocessed by TCRdb itself: fastp quality trimming at Q25, MiXCR clonotype calling, in-frame beta chains only. Rows with a matching CDR3 protein are joined into one entry that keeps the most common DNA and genes. None of the V and J calls come from the authors' own analysis; TCRdb made them. Present in this sample are about 69,000 distinct CDR3 sequences, roughly 5.3% of which were seen just once. The ten largest clones represent 2.2% of the sample. This clonotype occurred many times. This receptor's antigen is unknown. Per-base qualities were not stored, and no clone one base away is much larger.

Sequencing was done on a sample of blood, either unsorted or a sorted T cell fraction (not recorded which). The origin of this receptor is a male donor with ankylosing spondylitis or in good health (not recorded which). The V and J segments used are TRBV15 and TRBJ1-2; a stretch of 8 junction bases matches TRBD1. The CDR3 loop reads CATSPTGDNGYTF. The DNA sequence is as follows: TGTGCCACCAGTCCGACAGGGGACAATGGCTACACCTTC.